This TCR beta chain was profiled in a study of CD8 T cells in Susac syndrome. Across the study: There were Susac syndrome patients who were therapy-naive at blood draw, others on corticosteroids, and others on intravenous immunoglobulin alone.

This CDR3 comprises 15 residues. Between the trimmed V and J ends, which lost 5 bases and 0 bases, there was a span of 11 bases. Per the germline V gene, CDR1 is SGHAT and CDR2 is FQNNGV. General study points: The CD4+ T cell repertoire of patients with Susac syndrome showed no detectable clonal expansion.

RNA was extracted with the RNeasy kit, and a quantity of roughly 0.45 to 1 ug was reverse transcribed using random hexamers. TCRdb re-derived calls from the immunoSEQ multiplex PCR reads in MiXCR, one entry per CDR3 protein. The sample records over 150,000 distinct CDR3 sequences, 90% to 96% being singletons. It was negative isolation that provided the CD8+ and CD4+ T cells, whereas TEMRA cells were enriched by FACS. Regarding this clonotype: Its antigen is as yet unknown.

The sequenced sample was CD4+ T cells from PBMCs. The sequence was obtained from a human donor with Susac syndrome. This chain links TRBV11-2 with TRBJ2-1; no clear D gene. CDR3 sequence reads: CASSPRLSSYNEQFF. CDR3 sequence (DNA): TGTGCCAGCAGCCCCCGACTTAGCTCCTACAATGAGCAGTTCTTC.